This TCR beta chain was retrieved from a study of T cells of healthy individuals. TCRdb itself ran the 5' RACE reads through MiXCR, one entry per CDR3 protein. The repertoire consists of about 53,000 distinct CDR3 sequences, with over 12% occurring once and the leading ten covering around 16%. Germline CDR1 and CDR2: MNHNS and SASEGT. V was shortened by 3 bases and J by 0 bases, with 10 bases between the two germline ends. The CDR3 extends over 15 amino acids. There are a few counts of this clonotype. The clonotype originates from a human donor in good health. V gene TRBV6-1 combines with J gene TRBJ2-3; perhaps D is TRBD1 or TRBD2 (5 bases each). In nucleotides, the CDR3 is TGTGCCAGCAGTGAGGTGGGGGTCAGCACAGATACGCAGTATTTT. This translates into CASSEVGVSTDTQYF.